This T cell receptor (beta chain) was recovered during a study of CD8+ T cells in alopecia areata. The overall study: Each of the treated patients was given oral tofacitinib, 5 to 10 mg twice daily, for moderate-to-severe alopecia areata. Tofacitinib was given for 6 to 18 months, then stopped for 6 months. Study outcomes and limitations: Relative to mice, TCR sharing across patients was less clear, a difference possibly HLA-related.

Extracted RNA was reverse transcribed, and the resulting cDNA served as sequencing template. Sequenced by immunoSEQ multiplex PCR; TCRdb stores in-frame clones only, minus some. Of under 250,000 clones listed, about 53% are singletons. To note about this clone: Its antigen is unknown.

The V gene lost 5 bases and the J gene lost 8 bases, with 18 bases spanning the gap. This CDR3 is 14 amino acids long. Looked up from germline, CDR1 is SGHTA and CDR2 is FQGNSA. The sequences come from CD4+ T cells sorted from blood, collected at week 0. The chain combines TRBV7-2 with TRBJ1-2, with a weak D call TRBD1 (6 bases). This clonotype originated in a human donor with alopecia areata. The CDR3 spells CASSGQPAVGGYTF. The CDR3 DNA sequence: TGTGCCAGCAGCGGACAGCCCGCTGTAGGCGGCTACACCTTC.